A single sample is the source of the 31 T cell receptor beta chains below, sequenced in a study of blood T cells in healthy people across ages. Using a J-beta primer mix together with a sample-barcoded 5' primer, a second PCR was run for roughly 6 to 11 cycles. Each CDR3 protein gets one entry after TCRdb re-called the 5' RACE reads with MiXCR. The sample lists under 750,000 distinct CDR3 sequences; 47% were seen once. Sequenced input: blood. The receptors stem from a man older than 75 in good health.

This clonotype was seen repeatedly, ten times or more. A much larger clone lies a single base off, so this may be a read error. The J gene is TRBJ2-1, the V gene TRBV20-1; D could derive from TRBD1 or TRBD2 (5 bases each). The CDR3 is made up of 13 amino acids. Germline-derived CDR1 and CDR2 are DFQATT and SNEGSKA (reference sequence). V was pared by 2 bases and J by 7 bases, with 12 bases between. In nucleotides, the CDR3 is TGCAGTGCTAGAAGATCGGGGCGGAATGAGCAGTTCTTC. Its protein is CSARRSGRNEQFF.

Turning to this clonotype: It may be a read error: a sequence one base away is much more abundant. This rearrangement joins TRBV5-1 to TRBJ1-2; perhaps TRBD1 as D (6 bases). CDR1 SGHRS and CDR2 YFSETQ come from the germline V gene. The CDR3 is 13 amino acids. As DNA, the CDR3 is TGCGCCTGCAGCCTGGACAGTAACTATGGCTACACCTTC. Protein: CACSLDSNYGYTF.

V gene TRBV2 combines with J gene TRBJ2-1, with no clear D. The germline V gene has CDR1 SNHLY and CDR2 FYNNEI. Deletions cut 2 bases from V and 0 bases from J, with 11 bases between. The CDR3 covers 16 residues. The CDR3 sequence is CASSELTAISYNEQFF. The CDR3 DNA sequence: TGTGCCAGCAGTGAACTGACGGCGATCTCCTACAATGAGCAGTTCTTC. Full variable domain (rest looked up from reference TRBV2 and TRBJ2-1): EPEVTQTPSHQVTQMGQEVILRCVPISNHLYFYWYRQILGQKVEFLVSFYNNEISEKSEIFDDQFSVERPDGSNFTLKIRSTKLEDSAMYFCASSELTAISYNEQFFGPGTRLTVL.

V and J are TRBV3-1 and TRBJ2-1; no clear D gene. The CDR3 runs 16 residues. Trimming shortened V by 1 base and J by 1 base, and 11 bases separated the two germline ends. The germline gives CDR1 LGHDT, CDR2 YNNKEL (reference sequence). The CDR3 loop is CASSQGDWGSYNEQFF. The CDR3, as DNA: TGTGCCAGCAGCCAAGGGGATTGGGGTTCCTACAATGAGCAGTTCTTC.

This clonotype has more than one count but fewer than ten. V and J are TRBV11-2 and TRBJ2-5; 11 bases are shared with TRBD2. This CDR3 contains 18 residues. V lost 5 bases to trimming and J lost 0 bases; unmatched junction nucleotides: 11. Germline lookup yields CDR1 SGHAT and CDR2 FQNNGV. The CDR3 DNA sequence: TGTGCCAGCAGCCCCCCCCAACTAGCGGGGGTGTACCAAGAGACCCAGTACTTC. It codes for CASSPPQLAGVYQETQYF.

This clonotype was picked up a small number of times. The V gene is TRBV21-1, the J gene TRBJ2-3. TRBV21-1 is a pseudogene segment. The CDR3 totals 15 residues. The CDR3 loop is CASKLDSASTDTQYF. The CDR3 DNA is TGTGCCAGCAAGTTAGACTCGGCTAGCACAGATACGCAGTATTTT.

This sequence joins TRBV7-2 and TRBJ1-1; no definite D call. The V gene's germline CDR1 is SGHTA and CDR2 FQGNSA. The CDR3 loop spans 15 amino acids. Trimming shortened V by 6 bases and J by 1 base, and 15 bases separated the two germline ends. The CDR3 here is CASRATPSRNTEAFF. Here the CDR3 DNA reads TGTGCCAGCAGAGCTACCCCTAGTAGGAACACTGAAGCTTTCTTT. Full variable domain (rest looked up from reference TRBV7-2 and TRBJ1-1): GAGVSQSPSNKVTEKGKDVELRCDPISGHTALYWYRQSLGQGLEFLIYFQGNSAPDKSGLPSDRFSAERTGGSVSTLTIQRTQQEDSAVYLCASRATPSRNTEAFFGQGTRLTVV.

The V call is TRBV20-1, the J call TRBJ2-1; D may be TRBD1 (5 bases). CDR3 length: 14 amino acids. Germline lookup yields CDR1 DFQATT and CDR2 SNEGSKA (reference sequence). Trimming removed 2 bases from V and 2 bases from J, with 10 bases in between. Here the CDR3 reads CSARQGRTYNEQFF. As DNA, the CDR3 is TGCAGTGCTAGACAGGGTAGGACCTACAATGAGCAGTTCTTC.

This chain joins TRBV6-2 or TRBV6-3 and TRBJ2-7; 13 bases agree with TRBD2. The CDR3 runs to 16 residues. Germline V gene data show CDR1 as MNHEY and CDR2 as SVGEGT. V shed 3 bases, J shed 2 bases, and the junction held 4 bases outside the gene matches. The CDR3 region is CASSYFGTSGTYEQYF. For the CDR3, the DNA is TGTGCCAGCAGTTATTTCGGGACTAGCGGGACCTACGAGCAGTACTTC.

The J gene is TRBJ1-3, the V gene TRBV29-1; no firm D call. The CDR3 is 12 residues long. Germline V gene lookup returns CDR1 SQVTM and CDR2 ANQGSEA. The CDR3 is CSVAGSGNTIYF. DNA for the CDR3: TGCAGTGTAGCAGGCTCTGGAAACACCATATATTTT.

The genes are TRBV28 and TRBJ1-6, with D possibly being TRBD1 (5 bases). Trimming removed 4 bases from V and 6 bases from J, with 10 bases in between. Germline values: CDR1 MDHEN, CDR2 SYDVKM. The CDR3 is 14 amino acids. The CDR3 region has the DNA TGTGCCAGCAGTTCGGCAGGGTTTAATTCACCCCTCCACTTT. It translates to CASSSAGFNSPLHF.

The CDR3 DNA follows: TGTGCCAGCAGTTTTCGGGGTTTTAATGAAAAACTGTTTTTT. Translation: CASSFRGFNEKLFF. V gene TRBV12-3 or TRBV12-4 combines with J gene TRBJ1-4; D gene ambiguous. The CDR3 is 14 residues long. The germline V and J ends were trimmed by 3 bases and 4 bases, with 9 bases remaining between them.

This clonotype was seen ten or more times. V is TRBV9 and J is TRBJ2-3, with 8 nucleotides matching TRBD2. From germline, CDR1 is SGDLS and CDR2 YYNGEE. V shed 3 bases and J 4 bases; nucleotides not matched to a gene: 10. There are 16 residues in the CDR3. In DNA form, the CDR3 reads TGTGCCAGCAGCGAATCCCGGGGGGGGACACCAGATACGCAGTATTTT. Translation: CASSESRGGTPDTQYF.

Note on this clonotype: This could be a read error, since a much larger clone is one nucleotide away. DNA for the CDR3: TGTGCCAGCAGTTACCCTTTCGCCGCTAGCTCCTACGAGCAGTACTTC. Translated, it gives CASSYPFAASSYEQYF. The chain employs TRBV6-5 and TRBJ2-7, with D unclear. V lost 2 bases to trimming and J lost 0 bases, with 14 bases between them. CDR1 MNHEY and CDR2 SVGAGI come from the germline V gene. This CDR3 has 16 residues.

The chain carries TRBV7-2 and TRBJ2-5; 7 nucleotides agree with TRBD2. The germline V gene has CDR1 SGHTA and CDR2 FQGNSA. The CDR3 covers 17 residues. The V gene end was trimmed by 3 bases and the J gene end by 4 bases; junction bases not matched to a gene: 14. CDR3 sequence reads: CASSFNLVAGFRETQYF. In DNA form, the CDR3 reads TGTGCCAGCAGCTTTAACCTGGTAGCGGGTTTTCGAGAGACCCAGTACTTC.

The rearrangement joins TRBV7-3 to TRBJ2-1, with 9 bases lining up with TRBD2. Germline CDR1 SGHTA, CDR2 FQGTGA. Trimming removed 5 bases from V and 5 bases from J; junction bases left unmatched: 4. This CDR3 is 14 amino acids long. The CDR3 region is CASSASGADNEQFF. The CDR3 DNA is TGTGCCAGCAGCGCTAGCGGGGCCGACAATGAGCAGTTCTTC.

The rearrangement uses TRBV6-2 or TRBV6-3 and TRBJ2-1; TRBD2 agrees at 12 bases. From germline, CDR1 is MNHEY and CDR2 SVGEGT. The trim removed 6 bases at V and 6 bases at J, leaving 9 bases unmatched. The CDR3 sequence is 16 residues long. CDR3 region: CASRLEGLAGGNEQFF. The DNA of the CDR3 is TGTGCCAGCAGGCTAGAGGGACTAGCGGGCGGCAATGAGCAGTTCTTC.

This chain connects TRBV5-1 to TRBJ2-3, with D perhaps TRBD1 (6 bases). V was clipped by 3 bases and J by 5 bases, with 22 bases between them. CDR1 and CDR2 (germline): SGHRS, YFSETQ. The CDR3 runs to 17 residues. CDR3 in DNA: TGCGCCAGCAGCTGGGATCCGACAGGCCAGGCCAGAGATACGCAGTATTTT. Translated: CASSWDPTGQARDTQYF.

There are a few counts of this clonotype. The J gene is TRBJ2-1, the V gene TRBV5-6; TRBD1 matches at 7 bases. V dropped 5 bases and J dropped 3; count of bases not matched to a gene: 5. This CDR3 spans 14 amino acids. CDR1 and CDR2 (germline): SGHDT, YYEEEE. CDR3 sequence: CASRFGDSYNEQFF. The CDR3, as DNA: TGTGCCAGCAGGTTTGGGGACAGCTACAATGAGCAGTTCTTC.

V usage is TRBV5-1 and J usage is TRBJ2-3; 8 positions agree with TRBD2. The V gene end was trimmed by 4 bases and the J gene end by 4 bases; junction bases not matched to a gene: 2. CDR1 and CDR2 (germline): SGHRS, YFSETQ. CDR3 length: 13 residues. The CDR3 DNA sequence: TGCGCCAGCAGCACGGGACTAGCAGATACGCAGTATTTT. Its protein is CASSTGLADTQYF. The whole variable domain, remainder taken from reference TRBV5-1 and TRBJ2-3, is KAGVTQTPRYLIKTRGQQVTLSCSPISGHRSVSWYQQTPGQGLQFLFEYFSETQRNKGNFPGRFSGRQFSNSRSEMNVSTLELGDSALYLCASSTGLADTQYFGPGTRLTVL.

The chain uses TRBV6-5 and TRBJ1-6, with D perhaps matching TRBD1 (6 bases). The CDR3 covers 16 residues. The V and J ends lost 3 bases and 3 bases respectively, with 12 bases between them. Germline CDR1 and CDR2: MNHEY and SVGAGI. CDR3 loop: CASSYLGADYNSPLHF. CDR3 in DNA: TGTGCCAGCAGTTATCTGGGGGCCGACTATAATTCACCCCTCCACTTT.

The chain's CDR3 is CSARDRRTTGETQYF. The CDR3 DNA sequence: TGCAGTGCTAGAGATCGGCGAACTACGGGGGAGACCCAGTACTTC. The genes are TRBV20-1 and TRBJ2-7, with a possible D match to TRBD2 (5 bases). The DNA end favors TRBJ2-5, so the J call may be wrong. The CDR3 is 15 residues long. Germline lookup yields CDR1 DFQATT and CDR2 SNEGSKA (reference sequence).

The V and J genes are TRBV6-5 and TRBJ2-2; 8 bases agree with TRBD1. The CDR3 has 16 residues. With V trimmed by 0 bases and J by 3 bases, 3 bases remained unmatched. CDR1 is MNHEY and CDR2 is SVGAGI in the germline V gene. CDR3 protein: CASSYSDREDTGELFF. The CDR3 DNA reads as TGTGCCAGCAGTTACTCGGACAGGGAGGACACCGGGGAGCTGTTTTTT.

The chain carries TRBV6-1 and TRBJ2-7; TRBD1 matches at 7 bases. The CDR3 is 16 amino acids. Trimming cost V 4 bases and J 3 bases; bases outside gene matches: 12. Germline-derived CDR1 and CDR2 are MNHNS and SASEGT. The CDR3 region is CASSGARGRGNYEQYF. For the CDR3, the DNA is TGTGCCAGCAGTGGCGCCCGCGGCAGGGGGAACTACGAGCAGTACTTC.

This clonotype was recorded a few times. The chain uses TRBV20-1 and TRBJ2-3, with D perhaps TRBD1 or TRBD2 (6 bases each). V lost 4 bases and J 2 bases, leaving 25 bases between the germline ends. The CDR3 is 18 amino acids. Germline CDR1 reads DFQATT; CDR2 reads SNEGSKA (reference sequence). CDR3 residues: CSATHPPGGRGDTDTQYF. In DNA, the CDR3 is TGCAGTGCTACTCACCCCCCTGGGGGGCGAGGGGACACAGATACGCAGTATTTT.

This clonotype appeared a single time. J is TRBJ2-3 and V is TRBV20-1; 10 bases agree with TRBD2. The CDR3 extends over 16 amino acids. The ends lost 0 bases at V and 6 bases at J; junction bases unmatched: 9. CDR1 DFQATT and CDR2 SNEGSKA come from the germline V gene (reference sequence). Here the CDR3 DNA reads TGCAGTGCTAGAGATGAGGAGCGGGGGGGCCCGGATACGCAGTATTTT. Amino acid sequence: CSARDEERGGPDTQYF.

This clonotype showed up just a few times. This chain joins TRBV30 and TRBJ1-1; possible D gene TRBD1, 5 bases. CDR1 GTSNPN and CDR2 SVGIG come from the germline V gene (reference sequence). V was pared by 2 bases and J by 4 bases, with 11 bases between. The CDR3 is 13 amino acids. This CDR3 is CAWSRPGGTEAFF. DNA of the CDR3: TGTGCCTGGAGTCGTCCGGGGGGCACTGAAGCTTTCTTT.

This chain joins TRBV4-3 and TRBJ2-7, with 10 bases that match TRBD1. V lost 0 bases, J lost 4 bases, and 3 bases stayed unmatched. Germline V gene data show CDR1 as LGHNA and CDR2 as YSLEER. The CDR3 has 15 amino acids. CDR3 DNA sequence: TGCGCCAGCAGCCAAGATCGGACAGGGGGTTACGAGCAGTACTTC. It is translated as CASSQDRTGGYEQYF.

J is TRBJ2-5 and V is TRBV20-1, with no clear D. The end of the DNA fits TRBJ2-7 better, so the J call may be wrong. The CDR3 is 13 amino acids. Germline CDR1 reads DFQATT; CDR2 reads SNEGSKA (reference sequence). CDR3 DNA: TGCAGTAGCCAGAAGCCCCTCCTAGTCGAGCAGTACTTC. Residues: CSSQKPLLVEQYF.

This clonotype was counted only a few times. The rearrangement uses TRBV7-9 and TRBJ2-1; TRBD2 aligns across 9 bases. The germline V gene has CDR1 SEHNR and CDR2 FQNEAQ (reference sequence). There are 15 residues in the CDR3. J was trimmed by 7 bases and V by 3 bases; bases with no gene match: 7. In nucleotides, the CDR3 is TGTGCCAGCAGCTTCGAGATAGCGGGAGTAAATGAGCAGTTCTTC. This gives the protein CASSFEIAGVNEQFF.

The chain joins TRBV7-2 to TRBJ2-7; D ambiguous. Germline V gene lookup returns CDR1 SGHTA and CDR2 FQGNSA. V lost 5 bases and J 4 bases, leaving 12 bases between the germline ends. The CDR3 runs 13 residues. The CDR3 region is CASSQAEFYEQYF. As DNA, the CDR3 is TGTGCCAGCAGCCAAGCAGAGTTTTACGAGCAGTACTTC.